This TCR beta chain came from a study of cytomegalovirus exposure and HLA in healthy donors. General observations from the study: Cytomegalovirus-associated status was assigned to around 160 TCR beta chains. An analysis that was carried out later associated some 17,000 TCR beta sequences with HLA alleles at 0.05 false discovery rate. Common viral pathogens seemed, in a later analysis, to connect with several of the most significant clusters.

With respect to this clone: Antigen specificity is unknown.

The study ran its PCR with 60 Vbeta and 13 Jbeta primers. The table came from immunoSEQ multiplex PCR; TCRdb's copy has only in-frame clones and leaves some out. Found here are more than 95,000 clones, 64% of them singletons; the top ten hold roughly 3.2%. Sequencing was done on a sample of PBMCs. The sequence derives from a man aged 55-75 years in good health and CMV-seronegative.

The CDR3 DNA is TGCGCCAGCAGCTTGCAGGGGGCCCAAGAGACCCAGTACTTC. Translating gives CASSLQGAQETQYF. The J gene is TRBJ2-5, the V gene TRBV5-1; 8 bases line up with TRBD1. Germline CDR1 and CDR2: SGHRS and YFSETQ. Trimming at V came to 1 base and at J to 1 base, leaving 0 bases not matched to a gene. The CDR3 is made up of 14 amino acids. Filled out from reference TRBV5-1 and TRBJ2-5, the complete variable domain reads KAGVTQTPRYLIKTRGQQVTLSCSPISGHRSVSWYQQTPGQGLQFLFEYFSETQRNKGNFPGRFSGRQFSNSRSEMNVSTLELGDSALYLCASSLQGAQETQYFGPGTRLLVL.